One sample yielded the 24 T cell receptor beta chains listed below, sequenced in a study of blood T cell repertoires in COVID-19. Method: immunoSEQ multiplex PCR; TCRdb's copy keeps in-frame clones and lacks some. The sample records just over 200,000 clones, more than 75% being singletons. The sequenced sample was peripheral blood. These receptors were collected from an elderly man with acute or convalescent COVID-19.

V gene TRBV29-1 combines with J gene TRBJ1-6, with TRBD1 identical over 9 bases. Germline CDR1 is SQVTM and CDR2 is ANQGSEA. Unmatched junction bases numbered 5, after V lost 4 bases and J lost 7 bases. This CDR3 region has 14 residues. The DNA of the CDR3 is TGCAGCGTTGGAGGTGGGACAGGGAATTCACCCCTCCACTTT. Its protein product is CSVGGGTGNSPLHF.

Ten or more counts support this clone. The J gene is TRBJ2-3, the V gene TRBV11-3; 13 nucleotides line up with TRBD2. There are 18 residues in the CDR3. Germline V lookup: CDR1 SGHNT, CDR2 YENEEA. The V and J ends lost 0 bases and 3 bases, in that order; junction bases with no gene match: 6. The CDR3 DNA reads as TGTGCCAGCAGCTTAGATTCAGGACTAGCGGGAGCGACAGATACGCAGTATTTT. Encoded protein: CASSLDSGLAGATDTQYF.

This clone has more than one count but fewer than ten. The rearrangement joins TRBV2 to TRBJ1-2, with 9 bases lining up with TRBD1. From germline, CDR1 is SNHLY and CDR2 FYNNEI. V gave up 8 bases and J gave up 8 bases; unmatched junction bases: 9. This CDR3 has 13 amino acids. The DNA for the CDR3 is TGTGCCAGCGTAAACAGGGGGCAGGACGGCTACACCTTC. Protein sequence: CASVNRGQDGYTF. The full variable domain, with the rest looked up from reference TRBV2 and TRBJ1-2, is EPEVTQTPSHQVTQMGQEVILRCVPISNHLYFYWYRQILGQKVEFLVSFYNNEISEKSEIFDDQFSVERPDGSNFTLKIRSTKLEDSAMYFCASVNRGQDGYTFGSGTRLTVV.

This clone was seen a single time. The chain has TRBV7-3 and TRBJ1-1, with a possible D match to TRBD1 (5 bases). CDR3 length equals 15 residues. CDR1 is SGHTA, CDR2 FQGTGA, per germline. Trimming stripped 5 bases from V and 3 bases from J, with 16 bases between. For the CDR3, the DNA is TGTGCCAGCAGCGCCGCGGGACGGGTCGACACTGAAGCTTTCTTT. This codes for CASSAAGRVDTEAFF. The whole variable domain, remainder taken from reference TRBV7-3 and TRBJ1-1, is GAGVSQTPSNKVTEKGKYVELRCDPISGHTALYWYRQSLGQGPEFLIYFQGTGAADDSGLPNDRFFAVRPEGSVSTLKIQRTERGDSAVYLCASSAAGRVDTEAFFGQGTRLTVV.

V usage is TRBV5-1 and J usage is TRBJ2-7; TRBD2 is a possible D gene (5 bases). V was pared by 0 bases and J by 5 bases, with 12 bases between. From germline, CDR1 is SGHRS and CDR2 YFSETQ. This CDR3 comprises 14 residues. The CDR3 sequence is CASSLGRTGDEQYV. As DNA, the CDR3 is TGCGCCAGCAGCTTGGGTCGGACTGGAGACGAGCAGTACGTC.

The J gene is TRBJ2-3, the V gene TRBV7-2; 8 nucleotides line up with TRBD1. The V segment lost 5 bases and the J segment 3 bases; nucleotides outside the gene matches: 7. Germline V gene data show CDR1 as SGHTA and CDR2 as FQGNSA. The CDR3 has 15 residues. The CDR3 DNA follows: TGTGCCAGCAGCCCTCAGGGGGCGCGAACAGATACGCAGTATTTT. Protein: CASSPQGARTDTQYF.

The chain is built from TRBV2 and TRBJ2-3; D is ambiguous. The germline V gene has CDR1 SNHLY and CDR2 FYNNEI. This CDR3 spans 17 amino acids. V was pared by 2 bases and J by 4 bases, with 19 bases between. Here the CDR3 reads CASSEHKVSLIPDTQYF. DNA for the CDR3: TGTGCCAGCAGTGAACATAAGGTCTCACTAATCCCAGATACGCAGTATTTT.

The chain uses TRBV7-9 and TRBJ2-2, with D perhaps TRBD1 (6 bases). CDR1 SEHNR and CDR2 FQNEAQ come from the germline V gene (reference sequence). The CDR3 extends over 16 amino acids. V lost 1 base to trimming and J lost 1 base, with 10 bases between them. Here the CDR3 reads CASSLGAGVNTGELFF. CDR3 DNA: TGTGCCAGCAGCTTAGGGGCAGGGGTGAACACCGGGGAGCTGTTTTTT.

The J gene is TRBJ2-1, the V gene TRBV7-3; 7 bases map to TRBD2. The CDR3 length is 15 residues. V dropped 6 bases and J dropped 3; count of bases not matched to a gene: 8. Per germline, CDR1 SGHTA and CDR2 FQGTGA. The DNA for the CDR3 is TGTGCCAGCAGTCGCGGACGGACTAGCTACAATGAGCAGTTCTTC. Protein: CASSRGRTSYNEQFF.

The chain recombines TRBV29-1 with TRBJ1-1; D is possibly TRBD1 (5 bases). In germline, CDR1 is SQVTM, CDR2 ANQGSEA. This CDR3 spans 15 amino acids. Trimming took off 2 bases at V and 0 bases at J, with 13 bases between the two ends. The CDR3 sequence: CSVETSQGLNTEAFF. In DNA, the CDR3 is TGCAGCGTTGAAACCTCCCAGGGCCTGAACACTGAAGCTTTCTTT.

This clone was seen once. The chain links TRBV2 to TRBJ2-7; no firm D call. Germline CDR1 SNHLY, CDR2 FYNNEI. This CDR3 region has 15 residues. V was clipped by 3 bases and J by 0 bases, with 12 bases between them. The CDR3 loop is CASSDSPVSSYEQYV. CDR3 DNA sequence: TGTGCCAGCAGTGACAGTCCTGTAAGCTCCTACGAGCAGTACGTC.

This clone was seen only a few times. V is TRBV19 and J is TRBJ2-1, with TRBD2 matching over 7 bases. V lost 6 bases to trimming and J lost 4 bases; unmatched junction nucleotides: 6. Germline values: CDR1 LNHDA, CDR2 SQIVND (reference sequence). This CDR3 region has 14 residues. The CDR3: CASRREAGYNEQFF. DNA for the CDR3: TGTGCCAGTAGACGAGAAGCGGGGTACAATGAGCAGTTCTTC.

This chain uses TRBV27 with TRBJ1-5; 12 bases fit TRBD1. From germline, CDR1 is MNHEY and CDR2 SMNVEV (reference sequence). The CDR3 is made up of 14 amino acids. Trimming removed 6 bases from V and 5 bases from J; junction bases left unmatched: 2. This CDR3 is CASRGQGAYQPQHF. The CDR3 DNA reads as TGTGCCAGCAGGGGACAGGGGGCCTATCAGCCCCAGCATTTT.

The rearrangement links TRBV2 to TRBJ2-2; 7 bases agree with TRBD2. The CDR3 sequence is 14 residues long. The J segment lost 4 bases and the V segment lost 8 bases, leaving 7 bases of the junction unmatched. Looked up from germline, CDR1 is SNHLY and CDR2 is FYNNEI. The CDR3 spells CASRREKGTGELFF. CDR3 sequence (DNA): TGTGCCAGCCGGCGGGAGAAAGGCACCGGGGAGCTGTTTTTT.

The V and J genes are TRBV27 and TRBJ2-7; 11 nucleotides align to TRBD2. Trimming cost V 6 bases and J 2 bases; bases outside gene matches: 6. The germline V gene has CDR1 MNHEY and CDR2 SMNVEV (reference sequence). The CDR3 has 15 amino acids. The CDR3 loop is CASRITSGSAYEQYF. Here the CDR3 DNA reads TGTGCCAGCAGAATCACTAGCGGGAGCGCCTACGAGCAGTACTTC.

About this clone itself: A junction boundary mismatches the germline segment, possibly from a read error. The chain carries TRBV5-1 and TRBJ2-3; TRBD2 agrees at 8 bases. The CDR3 runs 13 residues. Germline V gene sequence: CDR1 SGHRS, CDR2 YFSETQ. CDR3 in DNA: TGCGCCAGCAGCTTGCGGTTAGCGGGGACCCCCCTTTTT. Translation: CASSLRLAGTPLF.

Only a few counts were recorded for this clone. J is TRBJ2-7 and V is TRBV7-3; TRBD2 agrees at 15 bases. This CDR3 is built from 16 residues. CDR1 and CDR2 (germline): SGHTA, FQGTGA. The J segment lost 3 bases and the V segment lost 3 bases, leaving 3 bases of the junction unmatched. The CDR3 coding sequence is TGTGCCAGCAGCTTCTCGGGACTAGCGGGAGGCTACGAGCAGTACTTC. Amino acids: CASSFSGLAGGYEQYF.

The chain couples TRBV2 to TRBJ2-2; D not certain. V was clipped by 2 bases and J by 5 bases, with 15 bases between them. The CDR3 totals 16 residues. CDR1 is SNHLY, CDR2 FYNNEI, per germline. This CDR3 is CASSEKRFLPTGELFF. As DNA, the CDR3 is TGTGCCAGCAGTGAAAAACGGTTCCTACCGACCGGGGAGCTGTTTTTT.

The rearrangement joins TRBV19 to TRBJ1-5; 8 nucleotides agree with TRBD1. CDR1 LNHDA and CDR2 SQIVND come from the germline V gene (reference sequence). CDR3 length equals 13 residues. V dropped 10 bases and J dropped 1; count of bases not matched to a gene: 3. CDR3 in amino acids: CATRGQSNQPQHF. CDR3 DNA: TGTGCCACCAGGGGGCAGAGCAATCAGCCCCAGCATTTT.

This chain uses TRBV7-9 with TRBJ2-1, with TRBD1 matching over 7 bases. The CDR3 sequence is 15 residues long. V lost 5 bases, J lost 7 bases, and 11 bases stayed unmatched. Germline CDR1 is SEHNR and CDR2 is FQNEAQ (reference sequence). The CDR3 bases are TGTGCCAGCAGCGGCGACAGGGAGCGCGGGAATGAGCAGTTCTTC. It specifies CASSGDRERGNEQFF.

V gene TRBV27 combines with J gene TRBJ2-7, with 10 bases matching TRBD2. Germline lookup yields CDR1 MNHEY and CDR2 SMNVEV (reference sequence). V lost 4 bases, J lost 4 bases, and 7 bases stayed unmatched. The CDR3 is 15 amino acids. CDR3 region: CASSSGAGGPYEQYF. The CDR3 DNA sequence: TGTGCCAGCAGTTCCGGAGCGGGAGGGCCGTACGAGCAGTACTTC.

The chain employs TRBV12-3 or TRBV12-4 and TRBJ2-2, with 7 positions matching TRBD1. The CDR3 loop spans 13 amino acids. With V trimmed by 6 bases and J by 6 bases, 4 bases remained unmatched. The CDR3 DNA reads as TGTGCCAGCAGAATAGGGGGCCCCGGGGAGCTGTTTTTT. Translation: CASRIGGPGELFF.

The chain links TRBV9 to TRBJ2-7; 8 positions agree with TRBD1. This CDR3 contains 14 residues. With 3 bases clipped from V and 1 base from J, the junction kept 3 bases outside the gene matches. CDR1 is SGDLS, CDR2 YYNGEE, per germline. CDR3 loop: CASSGTGNSYEQYF. Written as DNA, the CDR3 is TGTGCCAGCAGCGGGACAGGGAATTCCTACGAGCAGTACTTC.

The chain is built from TRBV23-1 and TRBJ1-2; 7 nucleotides line up with TRBD1. TRBV23-1 is identified as an open reading frame with a role that is uncertain. This CDR3 contains 18 residues. J gave up 0 bases and V 0 bases, and 10 bases lay outside the gene matches. In nucleotides, the CDR3 is TGCGCCAGCAGTCAATCAGAAGTCTGGAGGGGGCCTAACTATGGCTACACCTTC. Its translation: CASSQSEVWRGPNYGYTF.